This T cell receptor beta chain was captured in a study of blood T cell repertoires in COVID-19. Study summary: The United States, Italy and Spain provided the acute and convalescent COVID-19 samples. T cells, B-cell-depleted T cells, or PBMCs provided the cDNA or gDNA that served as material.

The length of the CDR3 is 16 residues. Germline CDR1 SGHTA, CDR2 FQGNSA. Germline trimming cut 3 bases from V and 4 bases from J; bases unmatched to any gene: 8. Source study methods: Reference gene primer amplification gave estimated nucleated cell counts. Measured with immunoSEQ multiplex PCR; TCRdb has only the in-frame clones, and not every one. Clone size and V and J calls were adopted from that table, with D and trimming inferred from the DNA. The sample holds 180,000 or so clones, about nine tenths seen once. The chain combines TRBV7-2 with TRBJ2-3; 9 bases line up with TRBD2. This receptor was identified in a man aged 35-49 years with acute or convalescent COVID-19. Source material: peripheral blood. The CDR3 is CASSFGGGASPDTQYF. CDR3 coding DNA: TGTGCCAGCAGCTTTGGCGGGGGGGCGAGCCCAGATACGCAGTATTTT.